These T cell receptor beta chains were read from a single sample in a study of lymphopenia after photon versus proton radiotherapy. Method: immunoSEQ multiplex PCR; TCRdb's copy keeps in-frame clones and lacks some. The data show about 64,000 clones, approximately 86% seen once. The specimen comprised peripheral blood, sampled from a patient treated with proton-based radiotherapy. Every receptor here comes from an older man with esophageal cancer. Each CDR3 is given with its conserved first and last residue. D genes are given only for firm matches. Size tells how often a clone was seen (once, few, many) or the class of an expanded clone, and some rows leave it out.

CDR3aa: CASSRDYEQYF
CDR3nt: TGTGCCAGCAGCCGAGATTACGAGCAGTACTTC
abundance: .
d_gene: .
j_gene: TRBJ2-7
v_gene: TRBV7-9

CDR3aa: CAWSVMNTEAFF
CDR3nt: TGTGCCTGGAGTGTAATGAACACTGAAGCTTTCTTT
abundance: .
d_gene: .
j_gene: TRBJ1-1
v_gene: TRBV30

CDR3aa: CASSYGNYGSYEQYF
CDR3nt: TGCGCCAGCAGCTACGGGAACTACGGGTCCTACGAGCAGTACTTC
abundance: .
d_gene: .
j_gene: TRBJ2-7
v_gene: TRBV4-3

CDR3aa: CASSPEGGRGPGYTF
CDR3nt: TGTGCCAGCTCACCAGAGGGGGGCAGGGGGCCTGGCTACACCTTC
abundance: .
d_gene: TRBD1
j_gene: TRBJ1-2
v_gene: TRBV18

CDR3aa: CASSSWTGGGYTF
CDR3nt: TGTGCCAGTAGTTCATGGACGGGTGGGGGCTACACCTTC
abundance: .
d_gene: .
j_gene: TRBJ1-2
v_gene: TRBV19

CDR3aa: CASRAWTYETQYF
CDR3nt: TGTGCCAGCAGAGCGTGGACATATGAGACCCAGTACTTC
abundance: .
d_gene: .
j_gene: TRBJ2-5
v_gene: TRBV6-5

CDR3aa: CASSGLQVAYGYTF
CDR3nt: TGTGCCAGCAGCGGATTACAAGTAGCCTATGGCTACACCTTC
abundance: .
d_gene: .
j_gene: TRBJ1-2
v_gene: TRBV5-5

CDR3aa: CASSLGASGANVLTF
CDR3nt: TGTGCCAGCAGCTTAGGGGCGTCTGGGGCCAACGTCCTGACTTTC
abundance: .
d_gene: .
j_gene: TRBJ2-6
v_gene: TRBV11-2

CDR3aa: CASSFPGGNYGYTF
CDR3nt: TGTGCCAGCAGTTTCCCCGGGGGAAACTATGGCTACACCTTC
abundance: .
d_gene: .
j_gene: TRBJ1-2
v_gene: TRBV27

CDR3aa: CASTPDPNEQYF
CDR3nt: TGCGCCAGCACCCCGGACCCCAACGAGCAGTACTTC
abundance: once
d_gene: .
j_gene: TRBJ2-7
v_gene: TRBV10-1

CDR3aa: CASSSAGEFYNSPLHF
CDR3nt: TGTGCCAGCAGCTCTGCAGGGGAATTCTATAATTCACCCCTCCACTTT
abundance: .
d_gene: .
j_gene: TRBJ1-6
v_gene: TRBV5-4

CDR3aa: CASSPRFLETQYF
CDR3nt: TGTGCCAGCAGTCCCCGATTTTTGGAGACCCAGTACTTC
abundance: .
d_gene: .
j_gene: TRBJ2-5
v_gene: TRBV27

CDR3aa: CASSLNLADLQETQYF
CDR3nt: TGTGCCAGCAGCTTAAATCTAGCGGACCTCCAAGAGACCCAGTACTTC
abundance: .
d_gene: TRBD2
j_gene: TRBJ2-5
v_gene: TRBV7-6

CDR3aa: CASSRERETQYF
CDR3nt: TGTGCCAGCTCACGGGAGCGGGAGACCCAGTACTTC
abundance: .
d_gene: .
j_gene: TRBJ2-5
v_gene: TRBV18

CDR3aa: CASSPRYAGNTIYF
CDR3nt: TGTGCCAGCTCACCGAGGTACGCTGGAAACACCATATATTTT
abundance: .
d_gene: .
j_gene: TRBJ1-3
v_gene: TRBV18

CDR3aa: CASSLGEVYGYTF
CDR3nt: TGCGCCAGCAGCTTAGGCGAGGTCTATGGCTACACCTTC
abundance: .
d_gene: .
j_gene: TRBJ1-2
v_gene: TRBV5-1

CDR3aa: CASSQEDPGYGYTF
CDR3nt: TGTGCCAGCAGCCAAGAAGATCCGGGCTATGGCTACACCTTC
abundance: .
d_gene: .
j_gene: TRBJ1-2
v_gene: TRBV4-2

CDR3aa: CASSLTVNQPQHF
CDR3nt: TGTGCCAGCAGTCTAACCGTTAATCAGCCCCAGCATTTT
abundance: .
d_gene: .
j_gene: TRBJ1-5
v_gene: TRBV6-5

CDR3aa: CASSSAGDEQYF
CDR3nt: TGTGCCAGCAGCAGTGCGGGGGACGAGCAGTACTTC
abundance: .
d_gene: TRBD2
j_gene: TRBJ2-7
v_gene: TRBV6-5

CDR3aa: CASTGETNEKLFF
CDR3nt: TGTGCCAGCACCGGGGAAACTAATGAAAAACTGTTTTTT
abundance: .
d_gene: .
j_gene: TRBJ1-4
v_gene: TRBV5-5

CDR3aa: CASSFRQGEPGANVLTF
CDR3nt: TGTGCCAGCAGCTTCCGACAGGGGGAACCTGGGGCCAACGTCCTGACTTTC
abundance: .
d_gene: TRBD1
j_gene: TRBJ2-6
v_gene: TRBV7-9

CDR3aa: CASSEGQSNQPQHF
CDR3nt: TGTGCCAGCAGTGAGGGACAGAGCAATCAGCCCCAGCATTTT
abundance: .
d_gene: TRBD1
j_gene: TRBJ1-5
v_gene: TRBV6-5

CDR3aa: CASSFLGGAANYNEQFF
CDR3nt: TGTGCCAGCAGCTTCCTTGGAGGAGCGGCCAACTACAATGAGCAGTTCTTC
abundance: .
d_gene: .
j_gene: TRBJ2-1
v_gene: TRBV7-2

CDR3aa: CASSLGLYTGELFF
CDR3nt: TGTGCCAGCAGCTTGGGGCTCTACACCGGGGAGCTGTTTTTT
abundance: .
d_gene: .
j_gene: TRBJ2-2
v_gene: TRBV5-5

CDR3aa: CASSFGLAGGPTEQYF
CDR3nt: TGTGCCAGCAGCTTCGGACTAGCGGGAGGGCCTACCGAGCAGTACTTC
abundance: .
d_gene: TRBD2
j_gene: TRBJ2-7
v_gene: TRBV5-4

CDR3aa: CASSRAGRGYSNQPQHF
CDR3nt: TGTGCCAGTAGTCGAGCGGGGAGGGGATATAGCAATCAGCCCCAGCATTTT
abundance: once
d_gene: .
j_gene: TRBJ1-5
v_gene: TRBV19

CDR3aa: CASSGRATGELFF
CDR3nt: TGTGCCAGCAGTGGTAGAGCCACCGGGGAGCTGTTTTTT
abundance: .
d_gene: .
j_gene: TRBJ2-2
v_gene: TRBV25-1

CDR3aa: CASKFGTVNAEAFF
CDR3nt: TGTGCCAGCAAATTCGGGACAGTGAACGCTGAAGCTTTCTTT
abundance: .
d_gene: TRBD1
j_gene: TRBJ1-1
v_gene: TRBV6-5

CDR3aa: CASSFIGGIGELFF
CDR3nt: TGCGCCAGCAGCTTTATAGGTGGTATCGGGGAGCTGTTTTTT
abundance: .
d_gene: .
j_gene: TRBJ2-2
v_gene: TRBV5-1

CDR3aa: CASSLVLGAANIQYF
CDR3nt: TGCGCCAGCAGCTTGGTTCTGGGGGCGGCTAACATTCAGTACTTC
abundance: .
d_gene: .
j_gene: TRBJ2-4
v_gene: TRBV5-1

CDR3aa: CATSRDTGIETQYF
CDR3nt: TGTGCCACCAGCAGAGATACAGGGATCGAGACCCAGTACTTC
abundance: .
d_gene: .
j_gene: TRBJ2-5
v_gene: TRBV15

CDR3aa: CASSDSQGLVSEQFF
CDR3nt: TGTGCCAGCAGTGACTCACAGGGGTTAGTCAGTGAGCAGTTCTTC
abundance: .
d_gene: TRBD1
j_gene: TRBJ2-1
v_gene: TRBV6-4

CDR3aa: CASSKDSGNEQYF
CDR3nt: TGTGCCAGCAGCAAAGATTCCGGTAACGAGCAGTACTTC
abundance: .
d_gene: .
j_gene: TRBJ2-7
v_gene: TRBV21-1

CDR3aa: CASSQLSQGSTEAFF
CDR3nt: TGTGCCAGCAGCCAGCTTTCCCAGGGATCCACTGAAGCTTTCTTT
abundance: .
d_gene: .
j_gene: TRBJ1-1
v_gene: TRBV5-6

CDR3aa: CASSPAAGAETQYF
CDR3nt: TGTGCCAGCAGCCCCGCGGCAGGGGCAGAGACCCAGTACTTC
abundance: .
d_gene: .
j_gene: TRBJ2-5
v_gene: TRBV7-9

CDR3aa: CASSQVRDRNEAFF
CDR3nt: TGCGCCAGCAGCCAAGTTCGGGACAGGAATGAAGCTTTCTTT
abundance: .
d_gene: TRBD1
j_gene: TRBJ1-1
v_gene: TRBV4-1

CDR3aa: CASSARGALNTEAFF
CDR3nt: TGTGCCAGCAGCGCCCGGGGGGCCCTGAACACTGAAGCTTTCTTT
abundance: .
d_gene: .
j_gene: TRBJ1-1
v_gene: TRBV5-5

CDR3aa: CASSPPLGGNTGELFF
CDR3nt: TGTGCCAGCAGCCCGCCGCTTGGGGGGAACACCGGGGAGCTGTTTTTT
abundance: .
d_gene: .
j_gene: TRBJ2-2
v_gene: TRBV9

CDR3aa: CASSLDPLGYTGELFF
CDR3nt: TGTGCCAGCAGCTTGGATCCGCTAGGTTACACCGGGGAGCTGTTTTTT
abundance: .
d_gene: .
j_gene: TRBJ2-2
v_gene: TRBV5-5

CDR3aa: CATSWGQGWTGELFF
CDR3nt: TGTGCCACCTCTTGGGGACAGGGATGGACCGGGGAGCTGTTTTTT
abundance: .
d_gene: TRBD1
j_gene: TRBJ2-2
v_gene: TRBV19

CDR3aa: CASSFGLATYEQYF
CDR3nt: TGTGCCAGCAGCTTCGGACTAGCAACCTACGAGCAGTACTTC
abundance: .
d_gene: TRBD2
j_gene: TRBJ2-7
v_gene: TRBV7-9